One and the same sample provided the 14 T cell receptor beta chains below, sequenced in a study of blood T cell repertoires in COVID-19. The method was immunoSEQ multiplex PCR; TCRdb's version includes in-frame clones alone and lacks a portion of them. The repertoire holds about 270,000 clones, with 85% to 90% as singletons. The sequencing sample was made of PBMCs or T cells enriched from blood (not recorded which). The receptors shown here come from a woman aged 18-30 years who had recovered from COVID-19.

The chain joins TRBV2 to TRBJ1-5; TRBD1 matches 9 bases. CDR3 length equals 15 residues. Germline CDR1 reads SNHLY; CDR2 reads FYNNEI. V trimming: 4 bases; J trimming: 4 bases; junction bases outside the gene matches: 5. The CDR3 bases are TGTGCCAGCAGTGTTACAGGGGGCTTAAATCAGCCCCAGCATTTT. Its translation is CASSVTGGLNQPQHF. Full variable domain (rest looked up from reference TRBV2 and TRBJ1-5): EPEVTQTPSHQVTQMGQEVILRCVPISNHLYFYWYRQILGQKVEFLVSFYNNEISEKSEIFDDQFSVERPDGSNFTLKIRSTKLEDSAMYFCASSVTGGLNQPQHFGDGTRLSIL.

J is TRBJ2-7 and V is TRBV9, with 10 positions matching TRBD1. Trimming cost V 4 bases and J 3 bases; bases outside gene matches: 4. CDR3 size: 14 residues. Looked up from germline, CDR1 is SGDLS and CDR2 is YYNGEE. The CDR3 DNA follows: TGTGCCAGCAGCCCACGGACAGGGGGCTACGAGCAGTACTTC. Protein sequence: CASSPRTGGYEQYF.

In this sample, this clone turned up once. The rearrangement joins TRBV28 to TRBJ1-2; maybe TRBD1 (6 bases). The CDR3 has 15 residues. Per the germline V gene, CDR1 is MDHEN and CDR2 is SYDVKM. The ends were cut back, 7 bases at V and 3 bases at J, with 18 bases in the middle. CDR3 coding DNA: TGTGCCAGCACCCTTACAGGGCCCCTATACTATGGCTACACCTTC. Encoded protein: CASTLTGPLYYGYTF.

The CDR3 region is CASSLVAGGMTEAFF. In DNA, the CDR3 is TGCGCCAGCAGCTTGGTCGCAGGGGGTATGACTGAAGCTTTCTTT. V and J are TRBV5-1 and TRBJ1-1, with TRBD1 matching 7 bases. The V gene end was trimmed by 0 bases and the J gene end by 5 bases; junction bases not matched to a gene: 7. Per the germline V gene, CDR1 is SGHRS and CDR2 is YFSETQ. The CDR3 is 15 residues long.

CDR3 sequence: CASSDLAGRQFF. CDR3 DNA: TGCGCCAGCAGTGATCTAGCGGGGAGGCAGTTCTTC. The rearrangement uses TRBV10-2 and TRBJ2-1; 9 positions agree with TRBD2. The germline V gene encodes CDR1 WSHSY and CDR2 SAAADI. The CDR3 is made up of 12 amino acids. The V and J ends lost 3 bases and 12 bases, in that order; junction bases with no gene match: 3.

V is TRBV19 and J is TRBJ2-7; perhaps TRBD1 as D (5 bases). The germline V and J ends were trimmed by 3 bases and 0 bases, with 9 bases remaining between them. From germline, CDR1 is LNHDA and CDR2 SQIVND (reference sequence). The length of the CDR3 is 14 residues. Written as DNA, the CDR3 is TGTGCCAGTAGTATGGGGCCAAGCTCCTACGAGCAGTACTTC. It codes for CASSMGPSSYEQYF.

The gene calls are TRBV7-9 and TRBJ1-2, with 7 bases lining up with TRBD1. The V gene's germline CDR1 is SEHNR and CDR2 FQNEAQ (reference sequence). The CDR3 is made up of 15 amino acids. Trimming at V came to 5 bases and at J to 8 bases, leaving 14 bases not matched to a gene. The CDR3 is CASSPQPGQPGGYTF. The CDR3 region has the DNA TGTGCCAGCAGCCCCCAACCGGGACAGCCTGGAGGCTACACCTTC.

The CDR3 spells CASTPRGGIQPQHF. The CDR3 nucleotides read TGTGCCAGCACCCCACGGGGGGGCATTCAGCCCCAGCATTTT. This chain uses TRBV6-5 with TRBJ1-5, with D possibly matching TRBD1 (6 bases). V was clipped by 7 bases and J by 6 bases, with 16 bases between them. Germline V gives CDR1 MNHEY, CDR2 SVGAGI. There are 14 residues in the CDR3.

This clone was counted a few times. CDR3 in DNA: TGTGCCAGCAGCCCACACCCTGCTAACTATGGCTACACCTTC. As protein: CASSPHPANYGYTF. The V gene is TRBV5-5, the J gene TRBJ1-2; D not certain. V was clipped by 4 bases and J by 0 bases, with 10 bases between them. Germline V gives CDR1 SGHKS, CDR2 YYEKEE (reference sequence). The CDR3 is 14 residues long.

The rearrangement uses TRBV5-1 and TRBJ1-2; 11 bases fit TRBD1. CDR3 size: 17 residues. Germline V CDR1 and CDR2: SGHRS, YFSETQ. The V gene end was trimmed by 4 bases and the J gene end by 0 bases; junction bases not matched to a gene: 8. Here the CDR3 reads CASSKGQGAIPNYGYTF. The CDR3 coding sequence is TGCGCCAGCAGCAAAGGACAGGGGGCGATCCCTAACTATGGCTACACCTTC.

V is TRBV28 and J is TRBJ2-3, with TRBD2 matching 10 bases. CDR3 length: 15 residues. Losses at the gene ends were 6 bases for V and 4 bases for J; bases not matched to a gene: 7. Germline V lookup: CDR1 MDHEN, CDR2 SYDVKM. CDR3 loop: CASRRSGGEADTQYF. The CDR3 DNA sequence: TGTGCCAGCAGGAGAAGCGGGGGGGAAGCAGATACGCAGTATTTT.

V usage is TRBV10-3 and J usage is TRBJ2-7, with TRBD1 as a possible D gene (7 bases). CDR3 length: 13 amino acids. Deletions cut 8 bases from V and 3 bases from J, with 14 bases between. Per germline, CDR1 ENHRY and CDR2 SYGVKD. The CDR3 sequence: CAIGRDRNYEQYF. The CDR3 region has the DNA TGTGCCATCGGGCGGGACAGAAACTACGAGCAGTACTTC.

The CDR3 sequence is CSASPTSGGDNEQFF. CDR3 DNA sequence: TGCAGTGCTAGTCCCACTAGCGGGGGGGATAATGAGCAGTTCTTC. The rearrangement uses TRBV20-1 and TRBJ2-1; 13 bases fit TRBD2. The CDR3 is 15 amino acids. Germline values: CDR1 DFQATT, CDR2 SNEGSKA (reference sequence). V lost 3 bases to trimming and J lost 7 bases; unmatched junction nucleotides: 6.

Only one count was recorded for this clone. The rearrangement uses TRBV19 and TRBJ2-1; 11 bases fit TRBD2. Germline loops: CDR1 LNHDA, CDR2 SQIVND (reference sequence). The CDR3 is 15 amino acids. V was clipped by 3 bases and J by 9 bases; unmatched bases: 7. CDR3 DNA: TGTGCCAGTAGTATTGTAGGTAGCGGGGGGGGTGAGCAGTTCTTC. It codes for CASSIVGSGGGEQFF.